The count of the clone carrying this T cell receptor (beta chain) is one. These data belong to a study of blood T cell repertoires in COVID-19. Using immunoSEQ multiplex PCR, the repertoire was profiled, and TCRdb retains in-frame clones only, with some absent. The sample has about 120,000 clones; 90% are singletons. Enrolled during active infection, Seattle patients were then followed longitudinally. This TCR derives from a woman aged 60 to 75 with COVID-19, enrolled during active disease. The sample comprised peripheral blood.

The CDR3 DNA reads TGCGCCAGCAGCCAAATTATCGGGACTAGCGGGGGTCCCTCCTACAATGAGCAGTTCTTC. Its translation: CASSQIIGTSGGPSYNEQFF. The rearrangement joins TRBV4-3 to TRBJ2-1; the match to TRBD2 covers 14 bases. The CDR3 covers 20 residues. V lost 2 bases, J lost 0 bases, and 9 bases stayed unmatched. Germline loops: CDR1 LGHNA, CDR2 YSLEER.